Listed below are T cell receptor beta chains from one sample, sequenced in a study of response to subunit inactivated influenza vaccine. In TCRdb, the RT-PCR reads were re-called with MiXCR into one record per CDR3 protein. Altogether about 700,000 distinct CDR3 sequences are present, around 13% being singletons, with the ten largest covering 6.5% to 8%. Sequencing was performed on PBMCs from blood, taken approximately 15 days before vaccination. The receptors derive from a middle-aged man who received an inactivated influenza vaccine. Both conserved end residues are part of each CDR3. The D gene is left open where the match is weak. Not all rows give a size; the values are once, few, many and, for expanded clones, a class.

j_gene | len | abundance | d_gene | v_gene | CDR3nt | CDR3aa
TRBJ2-3 | 16 | NA | TRBD2 | TRBV5-1 | TGCGCCAGCAGCAATGGACTAGCGGGAGTGTCAGATACGCAGTATTTT | CASSNGLAGVSDTQYF
TRBJ1-3 | 15 | few | TRBD1 | TRBV7-9 | TGTGCCAGCAGCTTACTCTACAGGGGAGGAAACACCATATATTTT | CASSLLYRGGNTIYF
TRBJ2-1 | 15 | NA | NA | TRBV6-1 | TGTGCCAGCAGTGAAATATCGAGCAGTAACAATGAGCAGTTCTTC | CASSEISSSNNEQFF
TRBJ2-7 | 15 | few | NA | TRBV3-1 | TGTGCCAGCAGCCCCCAGGTGGGTAGTGACTACGAGCAGTACTTC | CASSPQVGSDYEQYF
TRBJ2-3 | 15 | NA | NA | TRBV4-3 | TGCGCCAGCAGCCAAGTGTTGACGGGGGACCATACGCAGTATTTT | CASSQVLTGDHTQYF
TRBJ2-2 | 17 | NA | NA | TRBV6-5 | TGTGCCAGCAGTTACTCGATAGGGGGGTCGAACACCGGGGAGCTGTTTTTT | CASSYSIGGSNTGELFF
TRBJ1-5 | 15 | few | NA | TRBV5-1 | TGCGCCAGCAGCTTATGGGGATCGCCTGAGCAGCCCCAGCATTTT | CASSLWGSPEQPQHF
TRBJ2-1 | 17 | few | NA | TRBV24-1 | TGTGCCACCAGTGATTCCCGGGGGCGGGAAGGTCGCAATGAGCAGTTCTTC | CATSDSRGREGRNEQFF
TRBJ1-6 | 12 | few | TRBD1 | TRBV6-4 | TGTGCCAGCAGTATGGGACAGGGGCCCCTCCACTTT | CASSMGQGPLHF
TRBJ1-3 | 14 | NA | NA | TRBV7-9 | TGTGCCAGCAGCTCCTCAGGGGCTGGAAACACCATATATTTT | CASSSSGAGNTIYF
TRBJ2-2 | 12 | few | NA | TRBV11-2 | TGTGCCAGCAGCCTAGGTCGATATGAGCTGTTTTTT | CASSLGRYELFF
TRBJ2-1 | 15 | many | TRBD1 | TRBV5-1 | TGCGCCAGCAGCGACCGGGACAGGGGGAATAATGAGCAGTTCTTC | CASSDRDRGNNEQFF
TRBJ2-3 | 15 | NA | TRBD2 | TRBV15 | TGTGCCACCAGCAGAGCTACTAGCGGGACAGATACGCAGTATTTT | CATSRATSGTDTQYF
TRBJ2-1 | 14 | few | TRBD2 | TRBV5-1 | TGCGCCAGCAGCCTCCAGGGACTAGCGGCTGAGCAGTTCTTC | CASSLQGLAAEQFF
TRBJ2-3 | 15 | NA | NA | TRBV6-1 | TGTGCCAGCAGAGCCCCAGGGGTGGGTACAGATACGCAGTATTTT | CASRAPGVGTDTQYF
TRBJ1-6 | 16 | few | TRBD1 | TRBV7-2 | TGTGCCAGCAGCCAGACTTTAGACAGGGGGACTTCACCCCTCCACTTT | CASSQTLDRGTSPLHF
TRBJ1-2 | 14 | NA | NA | TRBV12-3/TRBV12-4 | TGTGCCAGCAGTACCTCCGACATTAACTATGGCTACACCTTC | CASSTSDINYGYTF
TRBJ2-1 | 16 | few | TRBD2 | TRBV11-2 | TGTGCCAGCAGCCATCCCTTAGCGGGAGGGCACAATGAGCAGTTCTTC | CASSHPLAGGHNEQFF
TRBJ2-7 | 11 | few | NA | TRBV20-1 | TGCAGTGCCTCGGAGACCTACGAGCAGTACTTC | CSASETYEQYF
TRBJ2-1 | 15 | NA | TRBD2 | TRBV28 | TGTGCCAGCAGAACTTCGGGGCTAGCGGGAATTGGGCAGTTCTTC | CASRTSGLAGIGQFF
TRBJ1-2 | 13 | NA | NA | TRBV7-8 | TGTGCCAGCACGATGGACGGGATCTATGGCTACACCTTC | CASTMDGIYGYTF
TRBJ1-1 | 15 | few | NA | TRBV10-1 | TGCGCCAGCAGCGGTTGGAGGGAAAGTCACACTGAAGCTTTCTTT | CASSGWRESHTEAFF
TRBJ1-3 | 14 | few | NA | TRBV7-9 | TGTGCCAGCAGCTTAAGAACAGCCGGAAACACCATATATTTT | CASSLRTAGNTIYF
TRBJ2-2 | 14 | NA | NA | TRBV29-1 | TGCAGCGCCAGGGCGGGGACATCCACCGGGGAGCTGTTTTTT | CSARAGTSTGELFF
TRBJ1-2 | 15 | NA | NA | TRBV29-1 | TGCAGCGTTGACGATGCAAGCAGGGTGGGATATGGCTACACCTTC | CSVDDASRVGYGYTF
TRBJ2-1 | 17 | few | TRBD2 | TRBV29-1 | TGCAGCGTTGACGGGCTAGCGGGAGTCCCGGTCTACAATGAGCAGTTCTTC | CSVDGLAGVPVYNEQFF
TRBJ2-7 | 14 | NA | TRBD2 | TRBV20-1 | TGCAGTGCTAGGGTGGGTGGTGGGAGGGACGAGCAGTACTTC | CSARVGGGRDEQYF
TRBJ2-1 | 13 | few | NA | TRBV12-3/TRBV12-4 | NA | CASSFANGIIEFF
TRBJ2-1 | 16 | NA | NA | TRBV21-1 | TGTGCCAGCAGGAGAATAGACAGGGGTGGTTACAATGAGCAGTTCTTC | CASRRIDRGGYNEQFF
TRBJ2-3 | 14 | many | NA | TRBV27 | TGTGCCAGCAGTTTATCCAGGGGCCCAGATACGCAGTATTTT | CASSLSRGPDTQYF
TRBJ2-5 | 14 | few | NA | TRBV5-1 | TGCGCCAGCAGCTTGGTAGGGTCTGAACAGACCCAGTACTTC | CASSLVGSEQTQYF
TRBJ2-5 | 13 | few | NA | TRBV5-1 | TGCGCCAGCAGCGGGGACACCCAAGAGACCCAGTACTTC | CASSGDTQETQYF
TRBJ2-7 | 13 | NA | NA | TRBV15 | TGTGCCACCAGCAGCAGGGGAGGCTACGAGCAGTACTTC | CATSSRGGYEQYF
TRBJ2-3 | 16 | NA | NA | TRBV4-3 | TGCGCCAGCAGCCAAGTCCTAACGGGGAGCACAGATACGCAGTATTTT | CASSQVLTGSTDTQYF
TRBJ2-5 | 15 | NA | NA | TRBV5-1 | TGCGCCAGCAGCTGGAAGTCAGGAGGGGAAGAGACCCAGTACTTC | CASSWKSGGEETQYF
TRBJ1-1 | 15 | few | NA | TRBV5-1 | TGCGCCAGCAGCTTGACAGGTTGGTTGGACACTGAAGCTTTCTTT | CASSLTGWLDTEAFF
TRBJ2-7 | 14 | few | TRBD2 | TRBV19 | TGTGCCAGTAGTATGGTAGCGGGAGGATGGGAGCAGTACTTC | CASSMVAGGWEQYF
TRBJ2-5 | 14 | many | NA | TRBV20-1 | TGCAGTGCTAGGACCCCCGAAGGGCAAGAGACCCAGTACTTC | CSARTPEGQETQYF
TRBJ2-5 | 16 | few | TRBD2 | TRBV20-1 | TGCAGTGCTAGAGGTCTGAGCGGGGGGAGTGGAGAGACCCAGTACTTC | CSARGLSGGSGETQYF
TRBJ2-7 | 13 | NA | NA | TRBV28 | TGTGCCAGCAGAGGAGGGGAAAACGGCGAGCAGTACTTC | CASRGGENGEQYF
TRBJ2-5 | 13 | many | TRBD2 | TRBV6-1 | TGTGCCAGCAGGACTAGCGGCCAAGAGACCCAGTACTTC | CASRTSGQETQYF
TRBJ2-7 | 16 | few | TRBD2 | TRBV29-1 | TGCAGCGTTGAATTAAGGCTAGCGGGGGCGTTCGGCGAGCAGTACTTC | CSVELRLAGAFGEQYF
TRBJ1-5 | 16 | few | NA | TRBV2 | TGTGCCAGCATTCGGGACCGTGTATATAGCAATCAGCCCCAGCATTTT | CASIRDRVYSNQPQHF
TRBJ2-2 | 16 | NA | TRBD2 | TRBV12-3/TRBV12-4 | TGTGCCAGCAGACTCCCGGGACGGGGGGACACCGGGGAGCTGTTTTTT | CASRLPGRGDTGELFF
TRBJ2-3 | 15 | NA | NA | TRBV5-1 | TGCGCCAGCAGCTTTGGTACCGCAGCCACAGATACGCAGTATTTT | CASSFGTAATDTQYF
TRBJ1-6 | 15 | NA | NA | TRBV5-1 | TGCGCCAGCAGCCCTGGCCGGGACACAAATTCACCCCTCCACTTT | CASSPGRDTNSPLHF
TRBJ2-7 | 13 | few | TRBD2 | TRBV6-1 | TGTGCCAGCAGGGGGGGGAATCCCTACGAGCAGTACTTC | CASRGGNPYEQYF
TRBJ1-6 | 15 | few | NA | TRBV3-1 | TGTGCCAGCAGCCCCGATTGGGGGGTGAATTCACCCCTCCACTTT | CASSPDWGVNSPLHF
TRBJ2-5 | 16 | NA | NA | TRBV12-3/TRBV12-4 | TGTGCCAGCAGCCCCTCGGCGTGGGGGAAACAAGAGACCCAGTACTTC | CASSPSAWGKQETQYF
TRBJ2-3 | 16 | NA | TRBD2 | TRBV5-1 | TGCGCCAGCAGCTTGGCCTCGGGGGGGCGTCCAGATACGCAGTATTTT | CASSLASGGRPDTQYF
TRBJ2-7 | 15 | once | NA | TRBV6-2/TRBV6-3 | TGTGCCAGCAGCCTACGGACATTACGCCGCGCCGAGCAGTACTTC | CASSLRTLRRAEQYF
TRBJ2-3 | 17 | NA | TRBD1 | TRBV5-1 | TGCACCAGCAGCTTGGGTTACCCACAGGGGTTCACAGATACGCAGTATTTT | CTSSLGYPQGFTDTQYF
TRBJ1-1 | 15 | many | NA | TRBV5-5 | TGTGCCAGCAGCTTGGTCAGGGCACCTGGGACTGAAGCTTTCTTT | CASSLVRAPGTEAFF
TRBJ1-6 | 13 | NA | NA | TRBV11-2 | TGTGCCAGCAGCGTCTCGCTGAATTCACCCCTCCACTTT | CASSVSLNSPLHF
TRBJ1-4 | 14 | NA | NA | TRBV2 | TGTGCCAGCAGTGAATCAGGGAGCCTGGGAAAACTGTTTTTT | CASSESGSLGKLFF
TRBJ2-1 | 16 | many | TRBD2 | TRBV20-1 | TGCAGTGCTAGACCAAAGGGACTAGTCTCATACAATGAGCAGTTCTTC | CSARPKGLVSYNEQFF
TRBJ2-1 | 16 | NA | NA | TRBV9 | TGTGCCAGCAGCGGATCGCGGCCCAGCTCCTACAATGAGCAGTTCTTC | CASSGSRPSSYNEQFF
TRBJ2-7 | 14 | NA | NA | TRBV5-1 | TGCGCCAGCAGCTTGGACAGGTATACCTACGAGCAGTACTTC | CASSLDRYTYEQYF